This TCR beta chain was captured by sequencing in a study of T cell responses to AZD1222 COVID-19 vaccine. The overall study: Researchers grouped second doses given at about 4 or about 12 weeks into one pool.

Whole-study results and caveats: Donors were mostly white British, more females; clonal diversity possibly underestimated. Seropositive at baseline were only a handful of AZD1222 recipients.

Here immunoSEQ multiplex PCR was the method, and the copy in TCRdb shows in-frame clones only, minus some. The sample has 200,000 or so clones; around 92% are singletons. The V gene's germline CDR1 is SEHNR and CDR2 FQNEAQ (reference sequence). The CDR3 contains 15 residues. V was pared by 4 bases and J by 0 bases, with 12 bases between. With regard to this clone: Antigen unknown.

The sample consisted of peripheral blood, taken on day 0 of AZD1222 vaccination. The clonotype originates from an adult in good health. The chain joins TRBV7-9 to TRBJ1-2; D is ambiguous. CDR3 protein: CASSSSPAANYGYTF. The CDR3 nucleotides are TGTGCCAGCAGCTCCAGCCCAGCAGCTAACTATGGCTACACCTTC.